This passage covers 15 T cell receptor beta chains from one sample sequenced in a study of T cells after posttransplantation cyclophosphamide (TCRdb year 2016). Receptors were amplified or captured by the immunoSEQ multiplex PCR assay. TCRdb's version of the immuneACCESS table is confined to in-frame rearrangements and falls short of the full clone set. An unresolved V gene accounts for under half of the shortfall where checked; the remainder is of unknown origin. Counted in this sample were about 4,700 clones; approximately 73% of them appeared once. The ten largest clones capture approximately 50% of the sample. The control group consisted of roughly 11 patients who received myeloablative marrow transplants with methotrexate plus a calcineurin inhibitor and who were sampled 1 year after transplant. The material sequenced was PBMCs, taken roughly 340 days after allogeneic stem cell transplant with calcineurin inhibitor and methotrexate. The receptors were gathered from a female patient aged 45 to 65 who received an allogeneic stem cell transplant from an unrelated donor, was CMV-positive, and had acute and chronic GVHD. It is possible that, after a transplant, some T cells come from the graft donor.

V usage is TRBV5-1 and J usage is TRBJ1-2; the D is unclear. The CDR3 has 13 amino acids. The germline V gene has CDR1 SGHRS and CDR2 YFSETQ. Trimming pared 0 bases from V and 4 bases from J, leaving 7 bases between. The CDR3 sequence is CASSLGLFYGYTF. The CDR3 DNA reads TGCGCCAGCAGCTTGGGACTCTTCTATGGCTACACCTTC.

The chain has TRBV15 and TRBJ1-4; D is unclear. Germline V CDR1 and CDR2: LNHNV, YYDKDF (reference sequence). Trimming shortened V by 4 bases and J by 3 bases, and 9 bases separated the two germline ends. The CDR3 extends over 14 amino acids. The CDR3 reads CATSNRGANEKLFF. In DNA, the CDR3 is TGTGCCACCAGCAACCGGGGAGCTAATGAAAAACTGTTTTTT.

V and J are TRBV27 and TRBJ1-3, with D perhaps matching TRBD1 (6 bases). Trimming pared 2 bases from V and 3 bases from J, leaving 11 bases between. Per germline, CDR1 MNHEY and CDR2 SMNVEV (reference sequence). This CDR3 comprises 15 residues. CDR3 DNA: TGTGCCAGCAGTTTACGGGGGGCAGGTGGAAACACCATATATTTT. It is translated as CASSLRGAGGNTIYF.

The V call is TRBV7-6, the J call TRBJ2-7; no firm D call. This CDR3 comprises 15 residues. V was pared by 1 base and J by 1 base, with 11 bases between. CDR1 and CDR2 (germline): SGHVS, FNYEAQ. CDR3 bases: TGTGCCAGCAGCTTAGATGACATCGCGTCCTACGAGCAGTACTTC. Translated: CASSLDDIASYEQYF.

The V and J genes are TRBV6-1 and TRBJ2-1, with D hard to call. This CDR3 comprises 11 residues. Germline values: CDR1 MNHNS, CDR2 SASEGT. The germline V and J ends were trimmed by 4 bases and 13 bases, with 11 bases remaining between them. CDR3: CASSVANPQFF. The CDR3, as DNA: TGTGCCAGCAGTGTGGCAAATCCCCAGTTCTTC.

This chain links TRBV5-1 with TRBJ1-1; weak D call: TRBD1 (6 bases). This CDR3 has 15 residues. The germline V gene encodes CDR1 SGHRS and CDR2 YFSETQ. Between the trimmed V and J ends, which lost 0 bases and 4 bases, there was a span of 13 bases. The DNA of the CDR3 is TGCGCCAGCAGCTTGGATGGGGGCGATGGCACTGAAGCTTTCTTT. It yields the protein CASSLDGGDGTEAFF.

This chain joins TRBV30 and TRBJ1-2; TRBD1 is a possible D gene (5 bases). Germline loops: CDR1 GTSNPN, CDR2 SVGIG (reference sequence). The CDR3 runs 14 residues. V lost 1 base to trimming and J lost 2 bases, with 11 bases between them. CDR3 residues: CAWSGGDQNYGYTF. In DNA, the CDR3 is TGTGCCTGGAGTGGCGGGGACCAGAACTATGGCTACACCTTC.

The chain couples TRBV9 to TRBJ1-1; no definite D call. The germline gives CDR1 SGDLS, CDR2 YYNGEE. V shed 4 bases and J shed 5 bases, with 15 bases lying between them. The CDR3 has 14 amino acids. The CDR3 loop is CASSLADTWTEAFF. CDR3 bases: TGTGCCAGCAGCTTGGCCGACACGTGGACTGAAGCTTTCTTT.

CDR3 loop: CASSERGPTGYYEQYF. The DNA for the CDR3 is TGTGCCAGCAGTGAACGGGGACCTACAGGGTACTACGAGCAGTACTTC. J is TRBJ2-7 and V is TRBV6-1; weak D call: TRBD1 (6 bases). The CDR3 loop spans 16 amino acids. The V and J ends lost 2 bases and 3 bases respectively, with 17 bases between them. Looked up from germline, CDR1 is MNHNS and CDR2 is SASEGT.

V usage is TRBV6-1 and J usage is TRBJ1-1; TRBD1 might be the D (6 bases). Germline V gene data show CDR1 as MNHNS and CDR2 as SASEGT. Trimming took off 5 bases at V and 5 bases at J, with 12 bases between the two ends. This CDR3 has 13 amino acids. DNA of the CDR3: TGTGCCAGCAGTCTTGGGGGCGGGACTGAAGCTTTCTTT. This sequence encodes CASSLGGGTEAFF.

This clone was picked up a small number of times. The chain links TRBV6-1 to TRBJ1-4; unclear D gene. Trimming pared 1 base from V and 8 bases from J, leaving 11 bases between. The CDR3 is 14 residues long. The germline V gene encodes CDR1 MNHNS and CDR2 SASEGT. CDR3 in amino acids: CASSEDPGREKLFF. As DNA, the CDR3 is TGTGCCAGCAGTGAAGACCCCGGGAGGGAAAAACTGTTTTTT.

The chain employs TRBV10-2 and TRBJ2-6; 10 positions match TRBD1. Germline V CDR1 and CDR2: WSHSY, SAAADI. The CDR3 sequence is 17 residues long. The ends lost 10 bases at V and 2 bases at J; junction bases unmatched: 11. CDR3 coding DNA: TGCGCCACCTGGCCGGGACAGGGGATAACTGGGGCCAACGTCCTGACTTTC. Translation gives CATWPGQGITGANVLTF.

DNA for the CDR3: TGTGCCAGCAGCACCGGGACAGCCTCGGGAGAGACCCAGTACTTC. It translates to CASSTGTASGETQYF. The V gene is TRBV7-9, the J gene TRBJ2-5; 7 bases match TRBD1. Germline V lookup: CDR1 SEHNR, CDR2 FQNEAQ (reference sequence). The V segment lost 5 bases and the J segment 4 bases; nucleotides outside the gene matches: 10. The CDR3 runs to 15 residues.

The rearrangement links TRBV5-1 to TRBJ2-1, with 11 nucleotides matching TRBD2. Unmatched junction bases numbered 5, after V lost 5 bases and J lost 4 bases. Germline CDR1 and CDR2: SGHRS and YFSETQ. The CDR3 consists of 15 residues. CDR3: CASRPTSGGYNEQFF. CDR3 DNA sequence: TGCGCCAGCAGGCCCACTAGCGGGGGTTACAATGAGCAGTTCTTC.

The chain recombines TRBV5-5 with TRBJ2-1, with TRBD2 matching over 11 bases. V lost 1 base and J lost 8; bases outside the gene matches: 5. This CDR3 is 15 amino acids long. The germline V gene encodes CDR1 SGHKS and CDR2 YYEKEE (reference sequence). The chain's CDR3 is CASSLLTSGGDEQFF. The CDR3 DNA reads TGTGCCAGCAGCTTGTTAACTAGCGGGGGAGATGAGCAGTTCTTC.